The 23 T cell receptor beta chains listed next were all sequenced from one sample in a study of control samples from healthy donors and cancer patients. Clones were read by immunoSEQ multiplex PCR, and TCRdb kept only the in-frame ones, dropping some. The sample lists 100,000 or so clones; about 83% were seen once. The sequenced material came from blood. These receptors were taken from a woman aged 45-65 years in good health.

The chain combines TRBV28 with TRBJ1-6, with TRBD1 as a possible D gene (6 bases). V was trimmed by 7 bases and J by 13 bases, leaving 20 bases between them. This CDR3 has 14 amino acids. Germline CDR1 MDHEN, CDR2 SYDVKM. The CDR3 coding sequence is TGTGCCAGCATTCCGACAGGACTTGGAGCGCCCCTCCACTTT. Its protein product is CASIPTGLGAPLHF.

This clone was found once. The CDR3 coding sequence is TGTGCCAGCAGCGAGGAGCGGGGGGCCCTGACCGGGGAGCTGTTTTTT. This codes for CASSEERGALTGELFF. The V and J genes are TRBV9 and TRBJ2-2, with 9 bases that match TRBD2. The CDR3 runs to 16 residues. V shed 3 bases, J shed 5 bases, and the junction held 8 bases outside the gene matches. Germline V gene lookup returns CDR1 SGDLS and CDR2 YYNGEE. The complete variable domain, with remaining parts taken from reference TRBV9 and TRBJ2-2, reads DSGVTQTPKHLITATGQRVTLRCSPRSGDLSVYWYQQSLDQGLQFLIQYYNGEERAKGNILERFSAQQFPDLHSELNLSSLELGDSALYFCASSEERGALTGELFFGEGSRLTVL.

A single count supports this clone. The chain recombines TRBV3-1 (or the pseudogene TRBV3-2) with TRBJ2-5; D assignment may be TRBD1 or TRBD2 (5 bases each). The V and J ends lost 7 bases and 5 bases respectively, with 14 bases between them. The CDR3 covers 13 residues. Germline V gene data show CDR1 as LGHDT and CDR2 as YNNKEL (reference sequence). DNA for the CDR3: TGTGCCAGCACCCAGATGGGGGTTGAGACCCAGTACTTC. Translated, it gives CASTQMGVETQYF.

The gene calls are TRBV7-3 and TRBJ2-1, with TRBD2 matching 8 bases. Germline trimming cut 8 bases from V and 5 bases from J; bases unmatched to any gene: 11. CDR3 length: 15 amino acids. Germline assignment: CDR1 SGHTA and CDR2 FQGTGA. The chain's CDR3 is CASGDDGRGHNEQFF. In DNA form, the CDR3 reads TGTGCCAGCGGGGACGACGGGAGGGGCCACAATGAGCAGTTCTTC. The full variable domain, rest sourced from reference TRBV7-3 and TRBJ2-1, is GAGVSQTPSNKVTEKGKYVELRCDPISGHTALYWYRQSLGQGPEFLIYFQGTGAADDSGLPNDRFFAVRPEGSVSTLKIQRTERGDSAVYLCASGDDGRGHNEQFFGPGTRLTVL.

This clone was counted only a few times. The V call is TRBV27, the J call TRBJ2-7; D is ambiguous. Germline CDR1 and CDR2: MNHEY and SMNVEV (reference sequence). The germline V and J ends were trimmed by 6 bases and 3 bases, with 9 bases remaining between them. This CDR3 has 12 residues. The CDR3 DNA sequence: TGTGCCAGCAGCCACAGCCGCTACGAGCAGTACTTC. As protein: CASSHSRYEQYF.

The chain couples TRBV28 to TRBJ1-5; D unresolved. V lost 5 bases and J lost 5, with 4 bases in between. The germline V gene has CDR1 MDHEN and CDR2 SYDVKM. The CDR3 loop spans 11 amino acids. As DNA, the CDR3 is TGTGCCAGCAGTACAGATCAGCCCCAGCATTTT. This encodes CASSTDQPQHF.

The chain is built from TRBV11-3 and TRBJ1-1, with D perhaps TRBD1 (5 bases). This CDR3 spans 15 amino acids. Trimming shortened V by 2 bases and J by 6 bases, and 16 bases separated the two germline ends. Germline V gene lookup returns CDR1 SGHNT and CDR2 YENEEA. The CDR3 loop is CASSLFGGIDAEAFF. In DNA, the CDR3 is TGTGCCAGCAGCTTATTTGGGGGGATCGACGCTGAAGCTTTCTTT.

The chain employs TRBV3-1 (or the pseudogene TRBV3-2) and TRBJ2-7, with 14 bases lining up with TRBD2. CDR1 and CDR2 (germline): LGHDT, YNNKEL (reference sequence). The CDR3 is made up of 14 amino acids. V dropped 6 bases and J dropped 6; count of bases not matched to a gene: 4. The CDR3 DNA reads as TGTGCCAGCAGTCCCGGGACTAGCGGGAGCGAGCAGTACTTC. Translation gives CASSPGTSGSEQYF.

The chain uses TRBV29-1 and TRBJ2-1; the D gene is possibly TRBD2 (5 bases). The CDR3 is 11 residues long. The V gene lost 0 bases and the J gene lost 10 bases, with 7 bases spanning the gap. CDR1 SQVTM and CDR2 ANQGSEA come from the germline V gene. CDR3 amino acids: CSVEEGGEQFF. The CDR3 region has the DNA TGCAGCGTTGAAGAAGGCGGGGAGCAGTTCTTC.

The rearrangement links TRBV7-9 to TRBJ1-2; D remains unclear. The V gene lost 0 bases and the J gene lost 4 bases, with 6 bases spanning the gap. The CDR3 sequence is 13 residues long. The germline CDR1 and CDR2 sequences are SEHNR and FQNEAQ (reference sequence). The CDR3 DNA reads TGTGCCAGCAGCTTAGCCAGATCCTATGGCTACACCTTC. Its protein is CASSLARSYGYTF.

This clone was seen only a few times. This chain joins TRBV3-1 (or the pseudogene TRBV3-2) and TRBJ1-5; the D gene is possibly TRBD1 (6 bases). Deletions cut 1 base from V and 6 bases from J, with 10 bases between. The CDR3 sequence is 14 residues long. In germline, CDR1 is LGHDT, CDR2 YNNKEL (reference sequence). This CDR3 reads CASSQGGASQPQHF. Written as DNA, the CDR3 is TGTGCCAGCAGCCAAGGGGGGGCCAGTCAGCCCCAGCATTTT.

The V and J genes are TRBV3-1 (or the pseudogene TRBV3-2) and TRBJ1-2; D ambiguous. This CDR3 comprises 11 residues. V was shortened by 2 bases and J by 8 bases, with 6 bases between the two germline ends. Looked up from germline, CDR1 is LGHDT and CDR2 is YNNKEL (reference sequence). The CDR3: CASSQQAGYTF. CDR3 bases: TGTGCCAGCAGCCAACAGGCAGGCTACACCTTC.

This clone was detected once. This chain's CDR3 is CASSLAGVETFF. The CDR3 DNA is TGTGCCAGCAGCTTGGCAGGGGTCGAAACTTTCTTT. The chain couples TRBV5-8 to TRBJ1-1; possible D gene TRBD1, 6 bases. Germline V gene sequence: CDR1 SGHTS, CDR2 YDEGEE. The CDR3 is 12 residues long. The germline V and J ends were trimmed by 0 bases and 12 bases, with 12 bases remaining between them.

CDR3 residues: CASSPSYRSDEQFF. DNA of the CDR3: TGTGCCAGCAGTCCGTCTTACAGGAGCGATGAGCAGTTCTTC. The chain combines TRBV6-5 with TRBJ2-1; D may be TRBD1 (5 bases). The germline V gene encodes CDR1 MNHEY and CDR2 SVGAGI. Deletions cut 5 bases from V and 8 bases from J, with 16 bases between. The CDR3 sequence is 14 residues long.

This chain links TRBV9 with TRBJ2-7; 7 nucleotides agree with TRBD2. CDR3 size: 15 residues. The J segment lost 0 bases and the V segment lost 4 bases, leaving 7 bases of the junction unmatched. Germline-derived CDR1 and CDR2 are SGDLS and YYNGEE. Here the CDR3 reads CASSRGGTFSYEQYF. The DNA of the CDR3 is TGTGCCAGCAGCCGGGGAGGGACTTTCTCCTACGAGCAGTACTTC.

This clone was recorded a few times. Other nucleotide sequences from this sample produce the same CDR3. The chain is built from TRBV9 and TRBJ2-7; D tentatively fits TRBD1 or TRBD2 (5 bases each). CDR1 SGDLS and CDR2 YYNGEE come from the germline V gene. Trimming took off 1 base at V and 6 bases at J, with 11 bases between the two ends. The CDR3 contains 13 residues. Here the CDR3 DNA reads TGTGCCAGCAGCGTAAGGGGAGTAGGCGAGCAGTACTTC. Translation gives CASSVRGVGEQYF.

The rearrangement uses TRBV30 and TRBJ1-5; D perhaps matches TRBD1 (6 bases). The CDR3 contains 15 residues. V was clipped by 3 bases and J by 4 bases, with 16 bases between them. Germline CDR1 GTSNPN, CDR2 SVGIG (reference sequence). In DNA, the CDR3 is TGTGCCTGGAGATCGGCAGGGGCCACAAATCAGCCCCAGCATTTT. It specifies CAWRSAGATNQPQHF.

The chain is built from TRBV2 and TRBJ1-1; D call uncertain. There are 13 residues in the CDR3. Per the germline V gene, CDR1 is SNHLY and CDR2 is FYNNEI. Trimming stripped 5 bases from V and 5 bases from J, with 12 bases between. The DNA for the CDR3 is TGTGCCAGCAGTCCGACAAGGTGGACTGAAGCTTTCTTT. This codes for CASSPTRWTEAFF.

J is TRBJ2-3 and V is TRBV14; D might be TRBD2 (6 bases). CDR3 length: 17 residues. Germline loops: CDR1 SGHDN, CDR2 FVKESK. V gave up 3 bases and J gave up 5 bases, with 21 bases separating them. DNA of the CDR3: TGTGCCAGCAGCCACACGCTTGGGAGTGGGGGAGGAGATACGCAGTATTTT. Its translation is CASSHTLGSGGGDTQYF.

This clone showed up just once. V usage is TRBV6-1 and J usage is TRBJ1-2; D uncertain. Germline lookup yields CDR1 MNHNS and CDR2 SASEGT. The CDR3 has 16 residues. V was clipped by 1 base and J by 3 bases, with 15 bases between them. This chain's CDR3 is CASSEGGSGGDYGYTF. The CDR3 coding sequence is TGTGCCAGCAGTGAAGGCGGGAGCGGTGGGGACTATGGCTACACCTTC.

CDR3 sequence reads: CASSSSPTGQGNYGYTF. For the CDR3, the DNA is TGTGCCAGCAGTTCAAGCCCCACCGGACAGGGGAACTATGGCTACACCTTC. This chain links TRBV28 with TRBJ1-2; TRBD1 agrees at 9 bases. Germline-derived CDR1 and CDR2 are MDHEN and SYDVKM. The CDR3 spans 17 residues. The V and J ends lost 4 bases and 2 bases, in that order; junction bases with no gene match: 11.

The chain employs TRBV6-5 and TRBJ2-7; the D is unclear. The CDR3 is 11 amino acids. Germline V gives CDR1 MNHEY, CDR2 SVGAGI. V was trimmed by 5 bases and J by 8 bases, leaving 10 bases between them. CDR3 nucleotides: TGTGCCAGCAGTCAGCAGCATAAGCAGTACTTC. It specifies CASSQQHKQYF.

This chain connects TRBV4-2 to TRBJ1-5; D is uncertain. Germline lookup yields CDR1 LGHNA and CDR2 YNFKEQ. The CDR3 loop spans 13 amino acids. V was clipped by 0 bases and J by 7 bases, with 7 bases between them. The CDR3 protein is CASSQEEGQPQHF. In nucleotides, the CDR3 is TGTGCCAGCAGCCAAGAGGAAGGACAGCCCCAGCATTTT.